Listed here are 3 T cell receptor beta chains from one sample, sequenced in a study of OX40 agonist ivuxolimab in advanced cancers. This table comes from immunoSEQ multiplex PCR, and its TCRdb copy is limited to in-frame clones, with some not included. This sample has about 45,000 clones, with roughly 93% found just once. This specimen consisted of CD4+ or CD8+ T cells sorted from blood, obtained in a trial of the OX40 agonist ivuxolimab. Receptors were obtained from an adult with an advanced solid tumor such as melanoma, head and neck, liver or kidney cancer.

The V call is TRBV11-1, the J call TRBJ1-1; D unresolved. CDR1 and CDR2 from the germline V gene are SGHAT and FQDESV (reference sequence). Trimming stripped 2 bases from V and 0 bases from J, with 4 bases between. CDR3 length equals 13 residues. CDR3 in amino acids: CASSLNVNTEAFF. The CDR3 coding sequence is TGTGCCAGCAGCTTAAACGTGAACACTGAAGCTTTCTTT.

This chain connects TRBV5-6 to TRBJ2-7; TRBD1 is a possible D gene (5 bases). Trimming stripped 3 bases from V and 2 bases from J, with 12 bases between. CDR1 and CDR2 (germline): SGHDT, YYEEEE. This CDR3 is built from 14 residues. The DNA of the CDR3 is TGTGCCAGCAGCTCCGGACAAGCCACCTACGAGCAGTACTTC. Its translation: CASSSGQATYEQYF.

To note about this clone: At one of its ends the junction is not consistent with the germline gene, which may arise from a read error. This chain connects TRBV7-7 to TRBJ2-1, with 7 bases matching TRBD1. Germline V gene sequence: CDR1 SSHAT, CDR2 FNYEAQ (reference sequence). The CDR3 spans 14 residues. This chain's CDR3 is CASSLSPGQIEQFF. CDR3 nucleotides: TGTGCTAGCAGCCTTTCTCCGGGACAGATTGAGCAGTTCTTC.